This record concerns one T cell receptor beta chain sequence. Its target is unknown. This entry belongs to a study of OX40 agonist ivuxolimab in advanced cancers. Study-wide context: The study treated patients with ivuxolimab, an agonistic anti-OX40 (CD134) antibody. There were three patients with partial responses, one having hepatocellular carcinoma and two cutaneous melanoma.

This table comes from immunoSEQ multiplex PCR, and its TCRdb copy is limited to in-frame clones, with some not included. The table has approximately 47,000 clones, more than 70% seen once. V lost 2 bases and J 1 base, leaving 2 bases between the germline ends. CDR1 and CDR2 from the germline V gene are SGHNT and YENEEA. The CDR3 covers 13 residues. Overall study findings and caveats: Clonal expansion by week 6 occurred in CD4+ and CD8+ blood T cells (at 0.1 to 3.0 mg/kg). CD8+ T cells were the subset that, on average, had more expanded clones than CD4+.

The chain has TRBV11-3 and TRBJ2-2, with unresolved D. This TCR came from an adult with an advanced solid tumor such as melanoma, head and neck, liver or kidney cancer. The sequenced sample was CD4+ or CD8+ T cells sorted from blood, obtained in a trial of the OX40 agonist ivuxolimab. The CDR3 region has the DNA TGTGCCAGCAGCTTAAGGAACACCGGGGAGCTGTTTTTT. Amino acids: CASSLRNTGELFF.